Shown below are 32 T cell receptor beta chains from a single sample sequenced in a study of blood T cell repertoires in COVID-19. TCRdb keeps only in-frame clones here, not all; method: immunoSEQ multiplex PCR. The sample lists fewer than 200,000 clones; just under 85% were seen once. The material sequenced was peripheral blood. These receptors all come from a woman older than 75 with COVID-19, enrolled during active disease.

The J gene is TRBJ1-1, the V gene TRBV6-1, with unresolved D. CDR3 size: 13 residues. Germline lookup yields CDR1 MNHNS and CDR2 SASEGT. Trimming removed 0 bases at V and 7 bases at J, with 9 bases between. The CDR3 nucleotides are TGTGCCAGCAGTGAAGCACCTAGTCGTGAAGCTTTCTTT. This gives the protein CASSEAPSREAFF.

The chain uses TRBV5-1 and TRBJ2-5, with D possibly TRBD2 on 5 matching bases. Germline V gives CDR1 SGHRS, CDR2 YFSETQ. V lost 1 base to trimming and J lost 5 bases, with 15 bases between them. The CDR3 sequence is 15 residues long. DNA for the CDR3: TGCGCCAGCAGCTTGTGGGCAGGACCGGGGGAGACCCAGTACTTC. Its translation is CASSLWAGPGETQYF.

V gene TRBV21-1 combines with J gene TRBJ1-6; TRBD1, as called in the table, went unchecked against the DNA. TRBV21-1 is a recognized pseudogene. This CDR3 comprises 15 residues. CDR3 region: CASSGAGGGRSPLHF. CDR3 nucleotides: TGTGCCAGCTCCGGAGCAGGGGGTGGGAGGTCACCCCTCCACTTT.

J is TRBJ1-2 and V is TRBV19; D is possibly TRBD1 (5 bases). Germline V CDR1 and CDR2: LNHDA, SQIVND (reference sequence). Trimming cost V 4 bases and J 0 bases, with 21 bases left between them. CDR3 length equals 18 residues. The CDR3 loop is CASSTTPGRTISNYGYTF. DNA for the CDR3: TGTGCCAGTAGTACAACTCCTGGCAGGACAATATCTAACTATGGCTACACCTTC.

The gene calls are TRBV18 and TRBJ1-3; TRBD1 might be the D (6 bases). This CDR3 comprises 14 residues. Between the trimmed V and J ends, which lost 6 bases and 1 base, there was a span of 10 bases. Germline V gene sequence: CDR1 KGHSH, CDR2 LQKENI. This chain's CDR3 is CASSVQGSGNTIYF. In nucleotides, the CDR3 is TGTGCCAGCTCTGTACAGGGTTCTGGAAACACCATATATTTT.

J is TRBJ2-3 and V is TRBV10-3; TRBD2 might be the D (6 bases). Germline CDR1 ENHRY, CDR2 SYGVKD. The CDR3 loop spans 18 amino acids. V lost 11 bases to trimming and J lost 11 bases, with 38 bases between them. CDR3 nucleotide sequence: TGTGCCCCAGGCCGGGGGAGCAGGGCGGGACCGCCGGGGCCTGAGCAGTATTTT. Translated, it gives CAPGRGSRAGPPGPEQYF.

CDR3 nucleotide sequence: TGCGCCAGTAGCACAGGGTCGGATACGCAGTATTTT. Amino acids: CASSTGSDTQYF. The V call is TRBV5-1, the J call TRBJ2-3; D is perhaps TRBD1 (6 bases). The V end was cut by 8 bases, the J end by 6 bases, with 13 bases between. Germline CDR1 is SGHRS and CDR2 is YFSETQ. This CDR3 spans 12 amino acids.

The chain combines TRBV4-1 with TRBJ2-3; 9 bases align to TRBD2. The CDR3 length is 15 residues. V lost 2 bases and J lost 3; bases outside the gene matches: 3. Germline lookup yields CDR1 MGHRA and CDR2 YSYEKL. This CDR3 is CASSQSSGRTDTQYF. CDR3 sequence (DNA): TGCGCCAGCAGCCAAAGTAGCGGGAGAACAGATACGCAGTATTTT.

The J gene is TRBJ2-4, the V gene TRBV3-1 (or the pseudogene TRBV3-2); possibly TRBD1 for D (6 bases). The ends were cut back, 6 bases at V and 0 bases at J, with 12 bases in the middle. This CDR3 has 15 amino acids. Germline-derived CDR1 and CDR2 are LGHDT and YNNKEL (reference sequence). The CDR3 protein is CASRAQGIAKNIQYF. The CDR3 DNA sequence: TGTGCCAGCAGGGCTCAGGGGATAGCCAAAAACATTCAGTACTTC.

The V call is TRBV18, the J call TRBJ2-5; a possible D gene is TRBD1 (6 bases). From germline, CDR1 is KGHSH and CDR2 LQKENI. V was trimmed by 2 bases and J by 3 bases, leaving 10 bases between them. This CDR3 is built from 14 residues. DNA for the CDR3: TGTGCCAGCTCACCAACGGCAGGGGAAGAGACCCAGTACTTC. This gives the protein CASSPTAGEETQYF.

This clone was observed a single time. V usage is TRBV5-1 and J usage is TRBJ2-2, with 9 bases lining up with TRBD2. V was pared by 0 bases and J by 6 bases, with 3 bases of the junction left unmatched. From germline, CDR1 is SGHRS and CDR2 YFSETQ. This CDR3 has 15 amino acids. The CDR3 is CASSLVERGAGELFF. The CDR3 DNA follows: TGCGCCAGCAGCTTGGTAGAGCGGGGGGCCGGGGAGCTGTTTTTT.

CDR3 amino acids: CASSYSSSSSREQYF. In DNA, the CDR3 is TGTGCCAGCAGTTATAGCTCTAGCTCTTCACGGGAGCAGTACTTC. This chain links TRBV6-6 with TRBJ2-7, with D possibly being TRBD2 (5 bases). The germline gives CDR1 MNHNY, CDR2 SVGAGI (reference sequence). The CDR3 contains 15 residues. The V end lost 3 bases, the J end lost 7 bases, and 19 bases lay between the germline ends.

The gene calls are TRBV5-1 and TRBJ2-7, with D possibly TRBD2 on 6 matching bases. The CDR3 is 14 residues long. CDR1 and CDR2 from the germline V gene are SGHRS and YFSETQ. V lost 0 bases and J lost 6, with 13 bases in between. The CDR3 is CASSLVSLAPEQYF. CDR3 nucleotides: TGCGCCAGCAGCTTGGTCTCACTAGCTCCCGAGCAGTACTTC. Filled out from reference TRBV5-1 and TRBJ2-7, the complete variable domain reads KAGVTQTPRYLIKTRGQQVTLSCSPISGHRSVSWYQQTPGQGLQFLFEYFSETQRNKGNFPGRFSGRQFSNSRSEMNVSTLELGDSALYLCASSLVSLAPEQYFGPGTRLTVT.

The V gene is TRBV27, the J gene TRBJ2-7; D is undetermined. The germline gives CDR1 MNHEY, CDR2 SMNVEV (reference sequence). CDR3 size: 11 residues. Trimming took off 8 bases at V and 7 bases at J, with 12 bases between the two ends. CDR3 residues: CASHQTLEQYF. CDR3 nucleotides: TGTGCCAGCCACCAGACATTGGAGCAGTACTTC.

CDR3 sequence: CASSPQGAANYGYTF. For the CDR3, the DNA is TGTGCCAGCAGCCCCCAGGGGGCGGCCAACTATGGCTACACCTTC. The rearrangement uses TRBV5-4 and TRBJ1-2, with 8 nucleotides matching TRBD1. The CDR3 totals 15 residues. Per germline, CDR1 SGHNT and CDR2 YYREEE (reference sequence). V was pared by 4 bases and J by 2 bases, with 7 bases of the junction left unmatched.

This clone was counted a single time. The chain carries TRBV2 and TRBJ1-6; weak D call: TRBD1 (5 bases). The V gene's germline CDR1 is SNHLY and CDR2 FYNNEI. The CDR3 runs to 12 residues. Trimming removed 9 bases at V and 5 bases at J, with 8 bases between. The CDR3 DNA sequence: TGTGCCAGGGGACTGGATAATTCACCCCTCCACTTT. This gives the protein CARGLDNSPLHF.

The chain employs TRBV5-6 and TRBJ1-2; D may be TRBD1 (6 bases). V was shortened by 4 bases and J by 3 bases, with 22 bases between the two germline ends. This CDR3 is built from 17 residues. Germline V gene data show CDR1 as SGHDT and CDR2 as YYEEEE. The CDR3 region has the DNA TGTGCCAGCAGCCCAGGGGTCCGGGGTACCCTAGACTATGGCTACACCTTC. Its protein is CASSPGVRGTLDYGYTF.

This clone occurred a few times. The gene calls are TRBV27 and TRBJ2-7; 9 bases are a match to TRBD1. The CDR3 extends over 13 amino acids. CDR1 is MNHEY and CDR2 is SMNVEV in the germline V gene (reference sequence). Trimming cost V 11 bases and J 1 base; bases outside gene matches: 6. This CDR3 reads CASRDRVSYEQYF. CDR3 sequence (DNA): TGTGCCTCCCGGGACAGGGTGTCCTACGAGCAGTACTTC.

The chain joins TRBV2 to TRBJ2-7; D is possibly TRBD2 (6 bases). The CDR3 runs 13 residues. V was cut by 2 bases and J by 4 bases, with 9 bases left in between. Germline V gene sequence: CDR1 SNHLY, CDR2 FYNNEI. The chain's CDR3 is CASSEMRGYEQYF. CDR3 nucleotides: TGTGCCAGCAGTGAAATGCGGGGTTACGAGCAGTACTTC.

The chain carries TRBV18 and TRBJ2-1, with TRBD1 matching 8 bases. The germline V gene encodes CDR1 KGHSH and CDR2 LQKENI. There are 17 residues in the CDR3. V lost 2 bases and J lost 5; bases outside the gene matches: 11. In nucleotides, the CDR3 is TGTGCCAGCTCACCAACCCCCGGGACAGGCCCAGACAATGAGCAGTTCTTC. Translated: CASSPTPGTGPDNEQFF. The full variable domain, rest sourced from reference TRBV18 and TRBJ2-1, is NAGVMQNPRHLVRRRGQEARLRCSPMKGHSHVYWYRQLPEEGLKFMVYLQKENIIDESGMPKERFSAEFPKEGPSILRIQQVVRGDSAAYFCASSPTPGTGPDNEQFFGPGTRLTVL.

This chain joins TRBV6-6 and TRBJ1-5; D gene uncertain. This CDR3 contains 14 residues. From germline, CDR1 is MNHNY and CDR2 SVGAGI (reference sequence). V lost 5 bases, J lost 4 bases, and 12 bases lay in between. CDR3 sequence (DNA): TGTGCCAGCAGTCAGGCAGGCACGAATCAGCCCCAGCATTTT. This gives the protein CASSQAGTNQPQHF.

V usage is TRBV7-3 and J usage is TRBJ1-5; D is ambiguous. This CDR3 region has 13 residues. V was shortened by 4 bases and J by 7 bases, with 11 bases between the two germline ends. The germline V gene has CDR1 SGHTA and CDR2 FQGTGA. CDR3 amino acids: CASSSGGRQPQHF. The DNA of the CDR3 is TGTGCCAGCAGCTCCGGCGGGCGCCAGCCCCAGCATTTT. The full variable domain, its missing parts supplied by reference TRBV7-3 and TRBJ1-5, is GAGVSQTPSNKVTEKGKYVELRCDPISGHTALYWYRQSLGQGPEFLIYFQGTGAADDSGLPNDRFFAVRPEGSVSTLKIQRTERGDSAVYLCASSSGGRQPQHFGDGTRLSIL.

V is TRBV29-1 and J is TRBJ1-1, with a weak D call TRBD1 (5 bases). Germline V lookup: CDR1 SQVTM, CDR2 ANQGSEA. The V gene lost 7 bases and the J gene lost 3 bases, with 9 bases spanning the gap. The CDR3 sequence is 11 residues long. CDR3 coding DNA: TGCAGCGGTACGGGGGACACTGAAGCTTTCTTT. Translation: CSGTGDTEAFF.

This clone was seen a few times. The chain carries TRBV7-2 and TRBJ2-7; 9 bases agree with TRBD2. With 4 bases clipped from V and 0 bases from J, the junction kept 1 base outside the gene matches. Per the germline V gene, CDR1 is SGHTA and CDR2 is FQGNSA. CDR3 size: 14 residues. This chain's CDR3 is CASSSTSGSYEQYF. CDR3 DNA sequence: TGTGCCAGCAGCTCGACTAGCGGCTCCTACGAGCAGTACTTC.

The chain employs TRBV3-1 (or the pseudogene TRBV3-2) and TRBJ1-6; 10 positions match TRBD1. From germline, CDR1 is LGHDT and CDR2 YNNKEL (reference sequence). CDR3 length equals 14 residues. V lost 8 bases and J lost 7; bases outside the gene matches: 5. CDR3 DNA sequence: TGTGCCAGCGGACAGGGGGTGGACAATTCACCCCTCCACTTT. Protein product: CASGQGVDNSPLHF.

The chain joins TRBV5-4 to TRBJ1-6, with TRBD1 matching over 7 bases. Looked up from germline, CDR1 is SGHNT and CDR2 is YYREEE (reference sequence). The CDR3 loop spans 16 amino acids. J lost 10 bases, V lost 4 bases, and 14 bases had no gene match. In DNA, the CDR3 is TGTGCCAGCAGCCCCAAGGCCGGGACAGATGGATCACCCCTCCACTTT. Translation: CASSPKAGTDGSPLHF.

CDR3 loop: CAIQGQGGREQYF. The CDR3, as DNA: TGTGCCATACAGGGACAGGGGGGCCGGGAGCAGTACTTC. The V gene is TRBV25-1, the J gene TRBJ2-7; 11 nucleotides agree with TRBD1. The germline CDR1 and CDR2 sequences are MGHDK and SYGVNS. V dropped 10 bases and J dropped 7; count of bases not matched to a gene: 9. This CDR3 has 13 residues.

This clone was seen a single time. This chain connects TRBV10-2 to TRBJ2-4; 12 bases align to TRBD2. CDR1 and CDR2 from the germline V gene are WSHSY and SAAADI. The V segment lost 7 bases and the J segment 11 bases; nucleotides outside the gene matches: 9. CDR3 length equals 14 residues. DNA for the CDR3: TGCGCCAGCACCCCTAGCGGGGGGGCAATCTTTCAGTACTTC. The encoded protein is CASTPSGGAIFQYF.

The chain combines TRBV5-1 with TRBJ1-1, with D maybe TRBD1 (5 bases). The CDR3 runs to 14 residues. V lost 2 bases and J lost 5, with 13 bases in between. Germline CDR1 reads SGHRS; CDR2 reads YFSETQ. CDR3 amino acids: CASSLYRMETEAFF. The CDR3 nucleotides are TGCGCCAGCAGCTTATACAGGATGGAGACTGAAGCTTTCTTT. Drawing the rest from reference TRBV5-1 and TRBJ1-1, the complete variable domain is KAGVTQTPRYLIKTRGQQVTLSCSPISGHRSVSWYQQTPGQGLQFLFEYFSETQRNKGNFPGRFSGRQFSNSRSEMNVSTLELGDSALYLCASSLYRMETEAFFGQGTRLTVV.

The table lists this clone with a few counts. This sequence joins TRBV5-4 and TRBJ1-6; the match to TRBD1 covers 7 bases. V lost 0 bases, J lost 5 bases, and 8 bases stayed unmatched. This CDR3 is 17 amino acids long. Germline CDR1 SGHNT, CDR2 YYREEE (reference sequence). In nucleotides, the CDR3 is TGTGCCAGCAGCTTGGCCATAGGGGGCGCGCATAATTCACCCCTCCACTTT. It codes for CASSLAIGGAHNSPLHF.

This chain connects TRBV27 to TRBJ1-1; TRBD1 matches at 8 bases. Losses at the gene ends were 6 bases for V and 7 bases for J; bases not matched to a gene: 10. The germline CDR1 and CDR2 sequences are MNHEY and SMNVEV (reference sequence). This CDR3 is 14 amino acids long. CDR3 region: CASRRTGGWGEAFF. The CDR3 DNA sequence: TGTGCCAGCAGACGAACAGGGGGATGGGGTGAAGCTTTCTTT.

V is TRBV2 and J is TRBJ1-2, with 7 positions matching TRBD1. The CDR3 loop spans 13 amino acids. Per germline, CDR1 SNHLY and CDR2 FYNNEI. V shed 4 bases and J 7 bases; nucleotides not matched to a gene: 6. CDR3 region: CASSGGQELGYTF. The CDR3 DNA sequence: TGTGCCAGCAGTGGAGGACAGGAACTTGGCTACACCTTC.